This section outlines one TCR beta chain sequence together with its context. Its antigen remains unknown. The data were produced by immunoSEQ multiplex PCR, yet TCRdb's version contains in-frame clones alone and is incomplete. The sample consists of about 73,000 clones, 60% to 75% of them appearing once. The data are from a study of vaccination effects on CD4 cells after COVID-19. V dropped 2 bases and J dropped 5 bases, with 10 bases sitting between them. The CDR3 loop spans 14 amino acids. In germline, CDR1 is KGHSH, CDR2 LQKENI. Before sequencing took place, the ViraFEST assay used viral peptide pools to expand antigen-specific CD4+ T cells. Around day 10 of culture, CD4+ T cells were separated out. The healthy vaccine recipients, who had no prior SARS-CoV-2 infection, showed negative nucleocapsid antibodies. PBMC cultures contained about 1.9 million cells per well, 9.5 to 10 IU/ml IL-2 and around 9.3 ug/ml peptides. On both days 3 and 7, half of the culture medium was replaced with IL-2 medium.

Study-wide points: Cross-reactivity with common cold coronaviruses was shown by only 1 of 255 vaccine-induced clones in healthy vaccinees.

This sample comprised CD4+ T cells from PBMCs cultured with HCoV-NL63 spike peptides, obtained before COVID-19 vaccination. The sequence was collected from a human donor who received a COVID-19 vaccine. The chain combines TRBV18 with TRBJ2-1; D possibly corresponds to TRBD2 (5 bases). The CDR3 loop is CASSPITRDNEQFF. The CDR3 nucleotides are TGTGCCAGCTCACCAATTACTAGGGACAATGAGCAGTTCTTC. The whole variable domain, filled in from reference TRBV18 and TRBJ2-1, reads NAGVMQNPRHLVRRRGQEARLRCSPMKGHSHVYWYRQLPEEGLKFMVYLQKENIIDESGMPKERFSAEFPKEGPSILRIQQVVRGDSAAYFCASSPITRDNEQFFGPGTRLTVL.